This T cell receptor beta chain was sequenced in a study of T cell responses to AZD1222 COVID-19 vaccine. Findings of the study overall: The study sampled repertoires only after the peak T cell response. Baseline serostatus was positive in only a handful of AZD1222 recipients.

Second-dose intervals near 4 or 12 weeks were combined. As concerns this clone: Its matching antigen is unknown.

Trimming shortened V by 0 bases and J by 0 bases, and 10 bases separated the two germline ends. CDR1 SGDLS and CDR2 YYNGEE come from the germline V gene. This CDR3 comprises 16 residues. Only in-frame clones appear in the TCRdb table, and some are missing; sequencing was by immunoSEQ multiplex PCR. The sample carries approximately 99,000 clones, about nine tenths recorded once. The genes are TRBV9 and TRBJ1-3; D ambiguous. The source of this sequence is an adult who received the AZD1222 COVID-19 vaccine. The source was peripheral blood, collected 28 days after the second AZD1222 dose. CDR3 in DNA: TGTGCCAGCAGCGTAGGAGCCGCCCTCTCTGGAAACACCATATATTTT. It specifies CASSVGAALSGNTIYF.